This T cell receptor (beta chain) was identified in a study of blood T cell repertoires in COVID-19. Study-level background: The cDNA or gDNA used as material had been derived from T cells, B-cell-depleted T cells, or PBMCs.

This clone appeared once. Authors' processing steps: By means of reference gene primer amplification, nucleated cell counts were estimated. The method was immunoSEQ multiplex PCR; TCRdb's version includes in-frame clones alone and lacks a portion of them. V and J calls and clone size are those listed in that table; D and trimming were worked out from the DNA. Of approximately 300,000 clones in the sample, roughly 91% were seen once. Trimming took 3 bases from V and 7 from J, leaving 9 bases between them. CDR1 MNHEY and CDR2 SMNVEV come from the germline V gene (reference sequence). CDR3 size: 13 residues. Participant age was roughly 18 to 95 years, and participants resided in fewer than 25 US areas. The recovered donors of Cohort 3 showed two negative PCRs, clearance, or symptom resolution.

The genes are TRBV27 and TRBJ2-2, with a tentative D call TRBD2 (6 bases). Input material: PBMCs or T cells enriched from blood (not recorded which). The source of this sequence is a woman aged 30 to 39 who had recovered from COVID-19. The CDR3 nucleotides are TGTGCCAGCAGTTTGGTGGGAGGCGGGGAGCTGTTTTTT. Its translation: CASSLVGGGELFF.